One and the same sample provided the 26 T cell receptor beta chains below, sequenced in a study of molecular identifiers for immune sequencing clone quantification. MiXCR, run by TCRdb on the PCR reads, gives a single entry per CDR3 protein. The repertoire consists of about 12,000 distinct CDR3 sequences, with roughly 16% occurring once and the leading ten covering 1.5% to 2%. Sample: naive CD8+ T cells from blood, with Jurkat cell RNA spiked in. Regarding subset: FACS-sorted CD8+CD4-CCR7+CD45RA+ naive T cells. The source of these receptors is a human donor in good health. Some libraries in this study had Jurkat cell RNA spiked in.

The sample holds many counts of this clonotype. The chain joins TRBV24-1 to TRBJ2-1; no clear D gene. The CDR3 has 17 residues. Germline V gives CDR1 KGHDR, CDR2 SFDVKD. Trimming pared 9 bases from V and 0 bases from J, leaving 20 bases between. The CDR3 region has the DNA TGTGCCACCTTATACCCTCGGTGTCCAAACTCCTACAATGAGCAGTTCTTC. It codes for CATLYPRCPNSYNEQFF.

This clonotype was recorded at least ten times. The genes are TRBV11-3 and TRBJ2-6; D gene unclear. Germline V CDR1 and CDR2: SGHNT, YENEEA. Trimming left V 5 bases short and J 5 bases short, with 10 bases between. The CDR3 runs to 14 residues. The CDR3 coding sequence is TGTGCCAGCAGCCCAGAATTCAGGGCCAACGTCCTGACTTTC. Its protein product is CASSPEFRANVLTF.

As for this clonotype: An end of the junction does not agree with germline; a read error may underlie this. This rearrangement joins TRBV11-2 to TRBJ2-7, with 7 bases lining up with TRBD2. The CDR3 length is 17 residues. Per germline, CDR1 SGHAT and CDR2 FQNNGV. CDR3: CASSLTSGTNGIYAQYF. Here the CDR3 DNA reads TGTGCCAGCAGCTTAACTTCCGGGACTAACGGTATCTACGCGCAGTACTTC. Combining the CDR3 with reference TRBV11-2 and TRBJ2-7 gives the whole variable domain EAGVAQSPRYKIIEKRQSVAFWCNPISGHATLYWYQQILGQGPKLLIQFQNNGVVDDSQLPKDRFSAERLKGVDSTLKIQPAKLEDSAVYLCASSLTSGTNGIYAQYFGPGTRLTVT.

There are a few counts of this clonotype. This may be a read error: a much more frequent sequence differs by one nucleotide. The rearrangement uses TRBV7-2 and TRBJ2-7; maybe TRBD1 (6 bases). Deletions cut 8 bases from V and 3 bases from J, with 14 bases between. The CDR3 extends over 13 amino acids. CDR1 is SGHTA and CDR2 is FQGNSA in the germline V gene. CDR3 bases: TGTGCCAGCGGCTATCACAGGGTCTACGAGCAGTACTTC. It codes for CASGYHRVYEQYF.

This clonotype appeared a few times. The chain has TRBV29-1 and TRBJ2-7; 10 nucleotides agree with TRBD1. CDR3 size: 14 residues. V trimming: 7 bases; J trimming: 2 bases; junction bases outside the gene matches: 8. Germline V gene lookup returns CDR1 SQVTM and CDR2 ANQGSEA. The CDR3 sequence is CSASGTGDTYEQYF. Written as DNA, the CDR3 is TGCAGCGCCTCGGGGACAGGGGACACCTACGAGCAGTACTTC.

This clonotype was detected many times. The chain links TRBV7-9 to TRBJ2-2; 7 bases map to TRBD1. Trimming removed 5 bases from V and 5 bases from J; junction bases left unmatched: 8. This CDR3 comprises 15 residues. CDR1 is SEHNR, CDR2 FQNEAQ, per germline (reference sequence). This CDR3 reads CASSRYTGDTGELFF. The CDR3 nucleotides are TGTGCCAGCAGCAGATATACAGGGGATACCGGGGAGCTGTTTTTT.

Notes on this clonotype: A much larger clone lies a single base off, so this may be a read error. The chain combines TRBV6-2 or TRBV6-3 with TRBJ2-1, with TRBD2 matching 11 bases. The germline V gene encodes CDR1 MNHEY and CDR2 SVGEGT. J gave up 7 bases and V 5 bases, and 4 bases lay outside the gene matches. The CDR3 has 14 residues. The CDR3 spells CASSASSGRNEQFF. CDR3 DNA sequence: TGTGCCAGCAGTGCCTCTAGCGGGAGGAATGAGCAGTTCTTC.

In the case of this clonotype: This could be a read error, since a much larger clone is one nucleotide away. The CDR3 bases are TGTGCCAGCAGCTTAGGAGTCATCGGGAGTTCCTGCAATGAGCAGTTCTTC. Its protein product is CASSLGVIGSSCNEQFF. This chain connects TRBV11-3 to TRBJ2-1; tentatively, D is TRBD2 (6 bases). Germline CDR1 is SGHNT and CDR2 is YENEEA. This CDR3 is built from 17 residues.

Note on this clonotype: A read error may be the cause here, since a much bigger clone is one base away. The chain combines TRBV11-2 with TRBJ1-4; no clear D. The CDR3 extends over 13 amino acids. Germline values: CDR1 SGHAT, CDR2 FQNNGV. The CDR3 spells CASRGITNEKLLF. The CDR3 coding sequence is TGTGCCAGCAGGGGGATCACTAATGAAAAACTGCTTTTT.

This clonotype appeared a few times. The V call is TRBV7-6, the J call TRBJ2-2, with TRBD2 matching over 12 bases. The CDR3 runs to 17 residues. J gave up 9 bases and V 5 bases, and 13 bases lay outside the gene matches. CDR1 is SGHVS, CDR2 FNYEAQ, per germline. The CDR3 DNA is TGTGCCAGCAGCCTACTAGCGGGAGGATCTCGAGCCCGGGAGCTGTTTTTT. Translation: CASSLLAGGSRARELFF.

This clonotype was recorded many times. This chain uses TRBV5-4 with TRBJ2-7, with unresolved D. Trimming took off 2 bases at V and 3 bases at J, with 9 bases between the two ends. The CDR3 is 13 amino acids. Germline V gives CDR1 SGHNT, CDR2 YYREEE (reference sequence). In nucleotides, the CDR3 is TGTGCCAGCAGCTTTAATACCGGCTACGAGCAGTACTTC. Translated: CASSFNTGYEQYF.

This clonotype was detected many times. The chain employs TRBV13 and TRBJ2-1; 9 positions match TRBD1. The V and J ends lost 5 bases and 9 bases, in that order; junction bases with no gene match: 11. Germline lookup yields CDR1 PRHDT and CDR2 FYEKMQ (reference sequence). The CDR3 is made up of 15 amino acids. CDR3: CASSLSTGGEGEQFF. In DNA, the CDR3 is TGTGCCAGCAGCCTGTCGACAGGGGGTGAGGGTGAGCAGTTCTTC.

By sample share, this clonotype is medium-sized. The chain carries TRBV20-1 and TRBJ2-4; D may correspond to TRBD1 or TRBD2 (6 bases each). Trimming removed 6 bases from V and 8 bases from J, with 20 bases in between. The length of the CDR3 is 14 residues. Germline CDR1 reads DFQATT; CDR2 reads SNEGSKA (reference sequence). The CDR3 is CSARRGEEVDIQYF. CDR3 nucleotide sequence: TGCAGTGCCAGAAGGGGGGAGGAGGTGGACATTCAGTACTTC.

In its sample, this clonotype ranks as medium-sized. The V gene is TRBV7-2, the J gene TRBJ1-6, with 7 bases that match TRBD1. V lost 5 bases to trimming and J lost 3 bases; unmatched junction nucleotides: 10. The CDR3 sequence is 17 residues long. Looked up from germline, CDR1 is SGHTA and CDR2 is FQGNSA. CDR3 protein: CASSPHPGQLYNSPLHF. CDR3 sequence (DNA): TGTGCCAGCAGCCCTCATCCGGGACAGCTCTATAATTCACCCCTCCACTTT.

This clonotype was seen repeatedly, ten times or more. The chain joins TRBV4-1 to TRBJ2-7; 11 nucleotides agree with TRBD2. With 4 bases clipped from V and 3 bases from J, the junction kept 5 bases outside the gene matches. The CDR3 loop spans 15 amino acids. Germline V lookup: CDR1 MGHRA, CDR2 YSYEKL. CDR3 in DNA: TGCGCCAGCAGCCCACTAGCGGGAGTTTACTACGAGCAGTACTTC. Its protein is CASSPLAGVYYEQYF.

This clonotype was observed many times. V gene TRBV19 combines with J gene TRBJ2-3; D not resolved. Trimming pared 5 bases from V and 2 bases from J, leaving 20 bases between. The CDR3 runs 17 residues. Germline CDR1 is LNHDA and CDR2 is SQIVND (reference sequence). In DNA, the CDR3 is TGTGCCAGTAGTCCTTCTCCGACCGGAAGCTACACAGATACGCAGTATTTT. It translates to CASSPSPTGSYTDTQYF.

This clonotype was detected many times. The V gene is TRBV2, the J gene TRBJ1-1; D perhaps matches TRBD1 (5 bases). CDR1 is SNHLY, CDR2 FYNNEI, per germline. V lost 3 bases and J 2 bases, leaving 7 bases between the germline ends. The CDR3 runs 13 residues. This chain's CDR3 is CASSDDSNTEAFF. The CDR3 coding sequence is TGTGCCAGCAGTGATGACAGTAACACTGAAGCTTTCTTT.

The rearrangement joins TRBV6-2 or TRBV6-3 to TRBJ1-5; D remains unclear. Germline CDR1 and CDR2: MNHEY and SVGEGT. V was trimmed by 5 bases and J by 4 bases, leaving 15 bases between them. The CDR3 totals 15 residues. CDR3 bases: TGTGCCAGCAGTAAAACCCCTGTCGAAAATCAGCCCCAGCATTTT. It codes for CASSKTPVENQPQHF.

The table lists this clonotype with a few counts. A much more abundant neighbour one base away suggests this may be a read error. The CDR3 nucleotides read TGTGCCAGCAGCAAAGACGAGACTAGCGGGAACAATGAGCAGCTCTTC. Amino acids: CASSKDETSGNNEQLF. This chain connects TRBV21-1 to TRBJ2-1; TRBD2 is taken as the D call from the table, unchecked against the DNA. TRBV21-1 is designated a pseudogene. CDR3 length: 16 amino acids.

This clonotype occurred many times. This chain joins TRBV27 and TRBJ2-7, with 8 bases lining up with TRBD2. The CDR3 totals 14 residues. The germline V gene has CDR1 MNHEY and CDR2 SMNVEV (reference sequence). With 4 bases clipped from V and 2 bases from J, the junction kept 4 bases outside the gene matches. In DNA form, the CDR3 reads TGTGCCAGCAGTTACAGCGGGGGAACCTACGAGCAGTACTTC. Protein product: CASSYSGGTYEQYF.

The V and J genes are TRBV3-1 and TRBJ2-1; TRBD2 matches at 14 bases. CDR1 is LGHDT and CDR2 is YNNKEL in the germline V gene (reference sequence). This CDR3 comprises 16 residues. Trimming took 6 bases from V and 9 from J; bases not matched to a gene: 10. CDR3 DNA: TGTGCCAGCAGTCCAGGCGGGACTAGCGGGAGAAGTGAGCAGTTCTTC. It translates to CASSPGGTSGRSEQFF.

Ten or more counts support this clonotype. Sequence at one end of the junction differs from germline and may be a read error. The chain couples TRBV10-3 to TRBJ2-3; D is perhaps TRBD1 (5 bases). The CDR3 is 14 amino acids. From germline, CDR1 is ENHRY and CDR2 SYGVKD. The CDR3 sequence: CAIAGRDPTGTQYF. The DNA for the CDR3 is TGTGCCATAGCTGGCCGAGACCCCACAGGTACGCAGTATTTT.

This clonotype is labeled as medium-sized. The J gene is TRBJ2-7, the V gene TRBV6-5; 10 bases are shared with TRBD2. This CDR3 comprises 15 residues. Trimming at V came to 8 bases and at J to 5 bases, leaving 12 bases not matched to a gene. Germline values: CDR1 MNHEY, CDR2 SVGAGI. This chain's CDR3 is CASFPTLAGVDEQYF. The CDR3 DNA is TGTGCCAGCTTCCCGACTCTAGCGGGAGTAGACGAGCAGTACTTC.

In this sample, this clonotype is medium-sized. The chain has TRBV11-2 and TRBJ2-5, with D possibly TRBD1 on 7 matching bases. The CDR3 consists of 15 residues. Germline V gives CDR1 SGHAT, CDR2 FQNNGV. V lost 1 base and J lost 7, with 16 bases in between. This CDR3 reads CASSLGQGGPGTQYF. For the CDR3, the DNA is TGTGCCAGCAGCTTAGGGCAGGGGGGCCCAGGGACCCAGTACTTC.

This clonotype was seen many times. The chain recombines TRBV7-9 with TRBJ1-1, with 9 bases fitting TRBD1. The V gene's germline CDR1 is SEHNR and CDR2 FQNEAQ (reference sequence). The V segment lost 5 bases and the J segment 2 bases; nucleotides outside the gene matches: 6. The CDR3 totals 15 residues. This chain's CDR3 is CASSGGQGSNTEAFF. The CDR3 DNA reads TGTGCCAGCAGCGGGGGACAGGGTTCTAACACTGAAGCTTTCTTT.

A few counts support this clonotype. This sequence joins TRBV2 and TRBJ2-3; D unclear. The V end was cut by 5 bases, the J end by 5 bases, with 8 bases between. The CDR3 totals 12 residues. The germline CDR1 and CDR2 sequences are SNHLY and FYNNEI. CDR3 nucleotides: TGTGCCAGCAGTATCTCTAGAGATACGCAGTATTTT. It codes for CASSISRDTQYF. The full variable domain, completed using reference TRBV2 and TRBJ2-3, is EPEVTQTPSHQVTQMGQEVILRCVPISNHLYFYWYRQILGQKVEFLVSFYNNEISEKSEIFDDQFSVERPDGSNFTLKIRSTKLEDSAMYFCASSISRDTQYFGPGTRLTVL.